One sample yielded the 8 T cell receptor beta chains listed below, sequenced in a study of cytomegalovirus exposure and HLA in healthy donors. Use of 60 Vbeta and 13 Jbeta primers characterized the PCR. Measured with immunoSEQ multiplex PCR; TCRdb has only the in-frame clones, and not every one. Of approximately 91,000 clones listed, over 65% are singletons. Sequencing was performed on PBMCs. The origin of the receptors is a human donor in good health.

The rearrangement joins TRBV28 to TRBJ2-7; perhaps TRBD1 as D (6 bases). The germline V gene encodes CDR1 MDHEN and CDR2 SYDVKM. This CDR3 is 13 amino acids long. The V and J ends lost 5 bases and 0 bases respectively, with 8 bases between them. The CDR3 region has the DNA TGTGCCAGCAGTCCGGACAGCTCCTACGAGCAGTACTTC. The encoded protein is CASSPDSSYEQYF.

The chain uses TRBV19 and TRBJ1-2; 7 bases map to TRBD1. The CDR3 loop spans 13 amino acids. Per the germline V gene, CDR1 is LNHDA and CDR2 is SQIVND (reference sequence). After removal of 4 bases from V and 5 bases from J, the junction contained 4 bases not matched to a gene. This chain's CDR3 is CASSRDSEYGYTF. CDR3 nucleotide sequence: TGTGCCAGTAGTAGGGACAGTGAGTATGGCTACACCTTC.

This sequence joins TRBV7-2 and TRBJ2-1; TRBD2 matches 13 bases. The CDR3 length is 17 residues. With 4 bases clipped from V and 4 bases from J, the junction kept 7 bases outside the gene matches. Per germline, CDR1 SGHTA and CDR2 FQGNSA. CDR3 loop: CASSSWILAGGYNEQFF. CDR3 nucleotide sequence: TGTGCCAGCAGCTCGTGGATACTAGCGGGAGGGTACAATGAGCAGTTCTTC. Variable domain in full (rest from reference TRBV7-2 and TRBJ2-1): GAGVSQSPSNKVTEKGKDVELRCDPISGHTALYWYRQSLGQGLEFLIYFQGNSAPDKSGLPSDRFSAERTGGSVSTLTIQRTQQEDSAVYLCASSSWILAGGYNEQFFGPGTRLTVL.

CDR3 amino acids: CASSLGRSYEQYF. The CDR3 DNA reads TGTGCCAGCAGCTTGGGCAGAAGCTACGAGCAGTACTTC. V and J are TRBV11-2 and TRBJ2-7; D is ambiguous. The CDR3 length is 13 residues. Germline CDR1 SGHAT, CDR2 FQNNGV. V lost 3 bases, J lost 3 bases, and 9 bases lay in between.

The gene calls are TRBV4-2 and TRBJ1-4; D might be TRBD1 (5 bases). This CDR3 region has 18 residues. Germline CDR1 reads LGHNA; CDR2 reads YNFKEQ. Trimming stripped 0 bases from V and 7 bases from J, with 21 bases between. The CDR3 nucleotides read TGTGCCAGCAGCCAAGACCCGGGACTCCGAAGGGGAGGTGAAAAACTGTTTTTT. Its translation is CASSQDPGLRRGGEKLFF.

The J gene is TRBJ2-5, the V gene TRBV9; perhaps TRBD2 as D (5 bases). V gave up 1 base and J gave up 4 bases, with 14 bases separating them. Germline CDR1 SGDLS, CDR2 YYNGEE. The CDR3 covers 15 residues. In DNA, the CDR3 is TGTGCCAGCAGCGTAAGTCCGCCCGCGGGAGAGACCCAGTACTTC. Protein: CASSVSPPAGETQYF.

The V gene is TRBV18, the J gene TRBJ2-1, with 7 bases matching TRBD1. V dropped 2 bases and J dropped 7; count of bases not matched to a gene: 5. The germline gives CDR1 KGHSH, CDR2 LQKENI. The CDR3 runs to 14 residues. The CDR3 bases are TGTGCCAGCTCACCAGCGGACAGGTGGAATGAGCAGTTCTTC. This encodes CASSPADRWNEQFF.

The chain carries TRBV19 and TRBJ1-2, with TRBD1 identical over 7 bases. The CDR3 sequence is 16 residues long. J lost 4 bases, V lost 4 bases, and 12 bases had no gene match. Per germline, CDR1 LNHDA and CDR2 SQIVND (reference sequence). The CDR3 nucleotides are TGTGCCAGTAGTAACAGCTACCGGGACAGACTCTATGGCTACACCTTC. It specifies CASSNSYRDRLYGYTF. Full variable domain (remainder filled in from reference TRBV19 and TRBJ1-2): DGGITQSPKYLFRKEGQNVTLSCEQNLNHDAMYWYRQDPGQGLRLIYYSQIVNDFQKGDIAEGYSVSREKKESFPLTVTSAQKNPTAFYLCASSNSYRDRLYGYTFGSGTRLTVV.